This is a list of T cell receptor beta chains from one sample in a study of metastatic and nonmetastatic thyroid tumors. Using MiXCR, TCRdb re-called clones from the PCR reads. Here the sample spans approximately 31,000 clones, 15% to 20% being singletons. Sequencing input: blood. These receptors originate from a female donor with papillary thyroid cancer or a benign thyroid nodule (not recorded which). Some clones in this sample may be carry-over from other donors' samples. CDR3s leave out the opening cysteine and the closing phenylalanine or tryptophan.

TRBV20-1	TRBJ2-5	SAREEGRGETQY
TRBV6-2/TRBV6-3	TRBJ2-7	ASKSRDGAYEQY
TRBV2	TRBJ2-5	ASSEASGGAGQETQY
TRBV4-1	TRBJ2-5	ASSQLMVAETQY
TRBV7-6	TRBJ2-3	ASSLLAGITDTQY
TRBV10-2	TRBJ2-1	ASSQGGEQF
TRBV5-5	TRBJ2-7	ASSPWTSGPYEQY
TRBV11-2	TRBJ2-3	ASSLDQTSTDTQY
TRBV6-4	TRBJ2-2	ASSDSNERGDTGELF
TRBV6-1	TRBJ2-7	ASSPPRGLGEQY
TRBV3-1	TRBJ1-1	ASSQGAVPNTEAF
TRBV7-2	TRBJ2-1	ASSPTSIEQF
TRBV6-1	TRBJ2-5	AIGAMHQENQY
TRBV5-1	TRBJ1-1	ASKGRPNTEAF
TRBV7-6	TRBJ1-2	ASSLVGFSGYT
TRBV6-5	TRBJ1-1	ASSSTGTGAITNTEAF
TRBV19	TRBJ1-6	ASSIGDFNNSPLH
TRBV6-1	TRBJ2-7	ASSEGGSLIYEQY
TRBV27	TRBJ1-5	ASSLSSRESNQPQH
TRBV6-1	TRBJ2-7	AAKGQALGEQY
TRBV30	TRBJ1-1	AWSQGADTEAF
TRBV9	TRBJ1-6	ASSPRATTSSYNSPLH
TRBV6-1	TRBJ2-5	ASSSSRETQY
TRBV27	TRBJ2-1	ASSTSWGREQF
TRBV28	TRBJ1-1	ASGQRENTEAF
TRBV6-6	TRBJ1-2	ASSYGTSGGYT
TRBV29-1	TRBJ1-2	SVGDGQLGGYT
TRBV11-1	TRBJ2-2	ASSLWDSPNTGELF
TRBV12-5	TRBJ2-1	ASGFTEYNEQF
TRBV27	TRBJ1-1	ASTADRSNTGAF
TRBV20-1	TRBJ2-3	SARKAPAVVLADTQY
TRBV11-3	TRBJ2-5	ASSLGGAGSFKETQY
TRBV7-3	TRBJ1-1	ASSLQPGGQLNTEAF
TRBV2	TRBJ2-5	ASTLSGSGLQETQY
TRBV19	TRBJ2-1	ASSKQGGISYNEQF
TRBV5-1	TRBJ2-1	ASSLLGTSGIDEQF
TRBV11-2	TRBJ2-7	ASSLVGGVGDEQY
TRBV7-9	TRBJ2-1	ASSLDTLYGLATRQF
TRBV5-6	TRBJ1-6	ASSFGTGGLTNSPLH
TRBV7-8	TRBJ1-6	ASSLVQGSNSPLH
TRBV7-2	TRBJ2-1	ASSLGGGAEGYEQF
TRBV30	TRBJ1-1	AGDRGGTEAF
TRBV24-1	TRBJ2-1	ATSAAPAGRNEQF
TRBV10-3	TRBJ1-1	AIGWGENTEAF
TRBV5-1	TRBJ1-2	ASSYSGTVPLGYT
TRBV5-1	TRBJ2-1	ASSPDALAVNNEQF
TRBV10-3	TRBJ1-1	ATTDMNTEAF
TRBV27	TRBJ2-5	ASRPHNRVNLKETQY
TRBV6-1	TRBJ2-7	ASSEGRWGYEQY
TRBV20-1	TRBJ2-7	SASLLDANYEQY
TRBV6-5	TRBJ2-6	ASSYSQGLSGANVLT
TRBV20-1	TRBJ1-6	SATRQGNSPLH
TRBV10-2	TRBJ2-3	ASSRGNTQY
TRBV6-4	TRBJ2-2	ASSQQGRDTGELS